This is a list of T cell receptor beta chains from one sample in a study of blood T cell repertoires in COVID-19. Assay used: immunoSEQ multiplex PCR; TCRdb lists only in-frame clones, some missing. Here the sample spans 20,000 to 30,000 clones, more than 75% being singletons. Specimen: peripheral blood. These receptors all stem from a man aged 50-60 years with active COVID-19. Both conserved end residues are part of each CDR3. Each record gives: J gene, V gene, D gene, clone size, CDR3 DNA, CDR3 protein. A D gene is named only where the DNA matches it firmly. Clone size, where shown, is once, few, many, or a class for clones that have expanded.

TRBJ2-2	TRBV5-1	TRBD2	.	TGCGCCAGCAGCTGGCTAGCGGAATCTTTGGGGGAGCTGTTTTTT	CASSWLAESLGELFF
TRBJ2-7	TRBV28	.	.	TGTGCCAGCAGTTTTAGTCAGGGGTACGAGCAGTACTTC	CASSFSQGYEQYF
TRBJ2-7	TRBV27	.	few	TGTGCCAGCAGTTTAGCGGCAGGGGTGGACGAGCAGTACTTC	CASSLAAGVDEQYF
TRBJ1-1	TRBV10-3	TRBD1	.	TGTGCCATCAGTGAGAAGGTCAGGGGGTCGACTGAAGCTTTCTTT	CAISEKVRGSTEAFF
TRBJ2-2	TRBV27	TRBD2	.	TGTGCCAGCAGACCTGGGGGGGTAAGGACCGGGGAGCTGTTTTTT	CASRPGGVRTGELFF
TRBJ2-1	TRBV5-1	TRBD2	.	TGCGCCAGCAGCGTGACTAGCGGGCCCTACAATGAGCAGTTCTTC	CASSVTSGPYNEQFF
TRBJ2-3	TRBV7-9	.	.	TGTGCCAGCAGCCCTCAACGGTCCACTAGCACAGATACGCAGTATTTT	CASSPQRSTSTDTQYF
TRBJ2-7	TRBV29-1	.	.	TGCAGCGTTGTACAGTCTTGGACCTACGAGCAGTACTTC	CSVVQSWTYEQYF
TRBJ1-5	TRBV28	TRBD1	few	TGTGCCAGCAGCACACCCGGGACAGATAATCAGCCCCAGCATTTT	CASSTPGTDNQPQHF
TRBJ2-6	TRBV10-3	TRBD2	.	TGTGCCATCAGTAAATGGAGCGGGGGGGCCTCTGGGGCCAACGTCCTGACTTTC	CAISKWSGGASGANVLTF